This TCR beta chain was sequenced during a study of cytomegalovirus exposure and HLA in healthy donors. Findings and caveats of the study: A few of the chains that were CMV-associated were confirmed in vitro to be specific for CMV antigens. Researchers counted 150 to 200 TCR beta chains as cytomegalovirus-associated. The classifier reportedly diagnosed cytomegalovirus status with high sensitivity and specificity.

A remark on this clone: Antigen: not known.

The donors were in the approximately 130-subject validation cohort; that cohort was separate from the approximately 670-subject first cohort. Clones were sequenced by immunoSEQ multiplex PCR, and TCRdb holds only the in-frame ones, with some missing. The table has 200,000 to 250,000 clones, more than 75% seen once. The TCR sequence derives from a woman younger than 35 in good health and CMV-seropositive. Sequences were obtained from PBMCs.

CDR3 in DNA: TGCAGCGTTGGACCAGCCATCTTACCGGGGGGCTACACCTTC. Protein product: CSVGPAILPGGYTF. The V and J genes are TRBV29-1 and TRBJ1-2; D call uncertain. This CDR3 comprises 14 residues. V lost 4 bases and J lost 8, with 20 bases in between. The V gene's germline CDR1 is SQVTM and CDR2 ANQGSEA.